The rows below give T cell receptor beta chains drawn from one sample of a study of patients and donors after allogeneic stem cell transplantation. TCRdb called the RT-PCR reads again in MiXCR, with one record for every CDR3 protein. The sample consists of more than 850,000 distinct CDR3 sequences, 18% of them appearing once. The sequencing input was blood, either unsorted or a sorted T cell fraction (not recorded which). These receptors all come from a human donor who was either an allogeneic HSCT recipient or a stem cell or donor lymphocyte infusion donor (not recorded which). It is not recorded whose cells these are; they may come from a transplant donor. The CDR3 runs from the conserved cysteine through the conserved F or W. D genes are given only for firm matches. Expanded clones get a size class; other rows say once, few or many, or leave the size out.

j_gene	v_gene	abundance	d_gene	CDR3nt	CDR3aa
TRBJ1-1	TRBV4-1	.	.	TGCGCCAGCAGACTCCGGTACTTAAACACTGAAGCTTTCTTT	CASRLRYLNTEAFF
TRBJ2-7	TRBV3-1	once	.	TGTGCCAGCAGCCAAGAACAGAGATCCTACGAGCAGTACTTC	CASSQEQRSYEQYF
TRBJ2-2	TRBV12-3/TRBV12-4	many	TRBD1	TGTGCCAGCAGTGTTACAGGGGCGAACACCGGGGAGCTGTTTTTT	CASSVTGANTGELFF
TRBJ1-1	TRBV5-1	.	TRBD1	TGCGCCAGCAGCTTGGAGGGACAGGGTAGCGCTGAAGCTTTCTTT	CASSLEGQGSAEAFF
TRBJ2-2	TRBV4-1	.	TRBD2	TGCGCCAGCAGCCCCAGACAAGCGGGAACCGGGGAGCTGTTTTTT	CASSPRQAGTGELFF
TRBJ2-7	TRBV20-1	.	.	TGCAGTGCTAGCAGAAACTACTACGAGCAGTACTTC	CSASRNYYEQYF
TRBJ2-7	TRBV10-3	few	.	TGTGCCATCCGTGGCGGGTCTGACGAGCAGTACTTC	CAIRGGSDEQYF
TRBJ1-2	TRBV5-6	few	.	TGTGCCAGCAGCTCCCCCGACGTTGGCTACACCTTC	CASSSPDVGYTF
TRBJ2-7	TRBV6-5	.	TRBD2	TGTGCCAGCAGTTATACAGCGGGGGGGCCCTACGAGCAGTACTTC	CASSYTAGGPYEQYF
TRBJ2-1	TRBV9	.	.	TGTGCCAGCAGCGAGGACTGGCTTGACAATGAGCAGTTCTTC	CASSEDWLDNEQFF
TRBJ2-7	TRBV20-1	.	.	TGCAGTGCCAGACGAGGGGAAGGGTCCTACGAGCAGTACTTC	CSARRGEGSYEQYF
TRBJ2-2	TRBV5-1	.	TRBD2	TGCGCCAGCAGCCTAAGGTCCGCGGGAGGGCCTTCGAACACCGGGGAGCTGTTTTTT	CASSLRSAGGPSNTGELFF
TRBJ2-7	TRBV4-1	few	TRBD2	TGCGCCAGCAGCCAAGGCTCGGGACTACCCTACGAGCAGTACTTC	CASSQGSGLPYEQYF
TRBJ2-7	TRBV9	few	.	TGTGCCAGCAGCGTAGGGCAGGGGAGGGACGAGCAGTACTTC	CASSVGQGRDEQYF
TRBJ2-1	TRBV7-3	few	.	TGTGCCAGCAGCTTGGAGGGGGGGGCAATCAATGAGCAGTTCTTC	CASSLEGGAINEQFF
TRBJ2-7	TRBV7-2	.	.	TGTGCCAGCAGCTTGTTCGAAGGCAGGGGATACGAGCAGTACTTC	CASSLFEGRGYEQYF
TRBJ2-7	TRBV6-2/TRBV6-3	.	.	TGTGCCAGCAGTTACTCCCCAAGGAAGGTGGACTACGAGCAGTACTTC	CASSYSPRKVDYEQYF
TRBJ2-6	TRBV9	.	TRBD2	TGTGCCAGCAGCGTAGTTGGTAGCGGGAGCTCTGGGGCCAACGTCCTGACTTTC	CASSVVGSGSSGANVLTF
TRBJ1-4	TRBV5-5	.	.	TGTGCCAGCAGCTTGGTTCCGGGCGAAAAACTGTTTTTT	CASSLVPGEKLFF
TRBJ2-2	TRBV4-3	.	.	TGCGCCAGCAGCCAAGATGACAGAGCGAACACCGGGGAGCTGTTTTTT	CASSQDDRANTGELFF
TRBJ1-4	TRBV5-5	few	.	TGTGCCAGCAGCGTGACCCCCGGGGCTAATGAAAAACTGTTTTTT	CASSVTPGANEKLFF
TRBJ2-7	TRBV7-9	.	.	TGTGCCAGCAGTACCGGACTGAGCTCCTACGAGCAGTACTTC	CASSTGLSSYEQYF
TRBJ1-2	TRBV6-5	.	.	TGTGCCAGCAAGGGGGAGGCAGGCTACACCTTC	CASKGEAGYTF
TRBJ1-4	TRBV6-2/TRBV6-3	few	.	TGTGCCAGCACGATGGCTTCCGGACACCGTACCTTAAATGAAAAACTGTTTTTT	CASTMASGHRTLNEKLFF
TRBJ2-1	TRBV30	few	TRBD1	TGTGCCTGGACACGGGACAGCTACAATGAGCAGTTCTTC	CAWTRDSYNEQFF
TRBJ2-1	TRBV12-3/TRBV12-4	many	.	TGTGCCAGCAGTTCAGGGGAAGATCGATACAATGAGCAGTTCTTC	CASSSGEDRYNEQFF
TRBJ1-6	TRBV5-1	.	.	TGCGCCAGCAGCTTGGTTGGGGGCACGAGCTCCTATAATTCACCCCTCCACTTT	CASSLVGGTSSYNSPLHF
TRBJ1-1	TRBV24-1	few	.	TGTGCCACCAGTGGGCCGGATGGGGACACTGAAGCTTTCTTT	CATSGPDGDTEAFF
TRBJ1-2	TRBV24-1	few	TRBD1	TGTGCCACCAGTGACCCTAGGACAGGGGGCAATGGCTACACCTTC	CATSDPRTGGNGYTF
TRBJ2-1	TRBV30	few	TRBD1	TGTGCCTGGAGTGGGGACAGAAGATACAATGAGCAGTTCTTC	CAWSGDRRYNEQFF
TRBJ1-2	TRBV11-3	.	.	TGTGCCAGCAGCCGGCATACGGGGCGTCGGGCCTATGGCTACACCTTC	CASSRHTGRRAYGYTF
TRBJ2-7	TRBV4-2	.	.	TGTGCCAGCAGCCAAAAGGCAGGCTACGAGCAGTACTTC	CASSQKAGYEQYF
TRBJ2-1	TRBV7-2	few	.	TGTGCCAGCAGCTCACTACCACCCCACAATGAGCAGTTCTTC	CASSSLPPHNEQFF
TRBJ1-3	TRBV7-2	.	.	TGTGCCAGCAGCCTCATCCAGGGAGCCATATATTTT	CASSLIQGAIYF
TRBJ1-1	TRBV10-3	.	.	TGTGCCATCAGTGTGGGGGCGCGGGTGAACACTGAAGCTTTCTTT	CAISVGARVNTEAFF
TRBJ2-5	TRBV12-3/TRBV12-4	.	TRBD2	TGTGCCAGCAGTTTATCTAGCGGGAGGGCCTTTAGTAGTGAGACCCAGTACTTC	CASSLSSGRAFSSETQYF
TRBJ1-1	TRBV6-1	few	.	TGTGCCAGCAGCACCGGGTCTCGCACGTCTCAAGCTTTCTTT	CASSTGSRTSQAFF
TRBJ1-2	TRBV7-2	.	TRBD1	TGTGCCAGCAGCCCTCGGGACAGGGTGATAAGAGGCTATGGCTACACCTTC	CASSPRDRVIRGYGYTF
TRBJ2-7	TRBV7-9	few	.	TGTGCCAGCAGCTGGACCCCATGGGACGAGCAGTACTTC	CASSWTPWDEQYF
TRBJ1-6	TRBV20-1	few	TRBD1	TGCAGTGCTACAAGACAGGGTCCCTATAATTCACCCCTCCACTTT	CSATRQGPYNSPLHF
TRBJ1-2	TRBV19	few	.	TGTGCCAGTAGCCCCCTTAGAATCCTTGGCTACACCTTC	CASSPLRILGYTF
TRBJ1-2	TRBV4-3	.	.	TGCGCCAGCAGCCAGACGGGGTGGATCTATGGCTACACCTTC	CASSQTGWIYGYTF
TRBJ1-5	TRBV6-5	.	.	TGTGCCAGCAGTTACTCGGGTATCAATCAGCCCCAGCATTTT	CASSYSGINQPQHF
TRBJ1-1	TRBV30	.	.	TGTGCCTGGACACCTCCGATCCAGAACACTGAAGCTTTCTTT	CAWTPPIQNTEAFF
TRBJ1-1	TRBV6-1	few	.	TGTGCCAGCAGTCACAAGGGGGGGGGCACTGAAGCTTTCTTT	CASSHKGGGTEAFF
TRBJ1-1	TRBV12-3/TRBV12-4	.	.	TGTGCCAGCACCCCTGATCTTGGTCAGAACACTGAAGCTTTCTTT	CASTPDLGQNTEAFF
TRBJ2-2	TRBV30	.	.	TGTGCCTATCACGCGAACACCGGGGAGCTGTTTTTT	CAYHANTGELFF
TRBJ2-1	TRBV29-1	few	.	TGCAGCGTTGAAGATAAGGGCCCGAGCTCCTACAATGAGCAGTTCTTC	CSVEDKGPSSYNEQFF
TRBJ2-3	TRBV7-6	many	.	TGTGCCAGCAGCTTAGGCTCAGGTAGTAGCACAGATACGCAGTATTTT	CASSLGSGSSTDTQYF
TRBJ2-3	TRBV6-2/TRBV6-3	few	TRBD2	TGTGCCAGCAGTTACTCGATAGGTCCCGGGGGGGCAAGGTTTGTCGCAGATACGCAGTATTTT	CASSYSIGPGGARFVADTQYF
TRBJ2-1	TRBV6-1	many	.	TGTGCCAGCAAACCGGACGGATCCTCACCTAACAATGAGCAGTTCTTC	CASKPDGSSPNNEQFF
TRBJ1-1	TRBV5-1	.	TRBD1	TGCGCCAGCAGGACCGGGACAGGGGCCCAATCGGCTTTCTTT	CASRTGTGAQSAFF
TRBJ2-4	TRBV27	.	TRBD1	TGTGCCAGCAGTTCCGGGACAGACCCCCAAAACATTCAGTACTTC	CASSSGTDPQNIQYF
TRBJ1-3	TRBV9	once	TRBD1	TGTGCCAGCAGCCAAAGACAGGGGGCGTCCGGAAACACCATATATTTT	CASSQRQGASGNTIYF
TRBJ1-2	TRBV21-1	few	.	TGTGCCAGCAGCAAAGAGGGCCTCAACTATGGCTACACCTTC	CASSKEGLNYGYTF
TRBJ1-2	TRBV27	few	.	TGTGCCAGCAGTCCCCGCCGGGGGCGCGGTGGCTACACCTTC	CASSPRRGRGGYTF
TRBJ1-1	TRBV12-3/TRBV12-4	.	.	TGTGCCAGCAGTTTAGTTGGGGGGGTTCACACTGAAGCTTTCTTT	CASSLVGGVHTEAFF